The 18 T cell receptor beta chains below come from one sample, sequenced in a study of neoadjuvant anti-PD-1 for oral cavity cancer. Data came from immunoSEQ multiplex PCR; TCRdb stores just in-frame clones and leaves some out. The sample holds roughly 67,000 clones, more than 70% seen once. Sample: PBMCs, taken before nivolumab (anti-PD-1) treatment. The receptors shown here come from a person aged 35 to 85 with oral cavity squamous cell carcinoma.

This clone was detected a few times. This sequence joins TRBV7-9 and TRBJ1-2; 10 bases agree with TRBD1. The length of the CDR3 is 16 residues. J lost 6 bases, V lost 6 bases, and 13 bases had no gene match. Germline CDR1 and CDR2: SEHNR and FQNEAQ (reference sequence). DNA of the CDR3: TGTGCCAGCAGTCAAACATACGACAGGGGGCTCCATGGCTACACCTTC. Amino acids: CASSQTYDRGLHGYTF.

The chain employs TRBV7-6 and TRBJ1-3; D remains ambiguous. Germline V gene lookup returns CDR1 SGHVS and CDR2 FNYEAQ. V was cut by 5 bases and J by 4 bases, with 9 bases left in between. The CDR3 covers 13 residues. The CDR3 here is CASSGMEGNTIYF. Here the CDR3 DNA reads TGTGCCAGCAGCGGGATGGAGGGAAACACCATATATTTT.

This clone was seen a single time. The gene calls are TRBV28 and TRBJ1-2; D is unresolved. Deletions cut 5 bases from V and 2 bases from J, with 6 bases between. The CDR3 has 12 amino acids. Germline lookup yields CDR1 MDHEN and CDR2 SYDVKM. CDR3: CASSKGNYGYTF. CDR3 coding DNA: TGTGCCAGCAGTAAAGGGAACTATGGCTACACCTTC.

The chain carries TRBV10-3 and TRBJ2-2; D is possibly TRBD1 (7 bases). Germline-derived CDR1 and CDR2 are ENHRY and SYGVKD. Trimming took 8 bases from V and 5 from J, leaving 15 bases between them. This CDR3 comprises 14 residues. CDR3 protein: CAIGRDSGTGELFF. CDR3 DNA: TGTGCCATCGGCCGGGACAGCGGGACCGGGGAGCTGTTTTTT.

The rearrangement joins TRBV28 to TRBJ2-7; 9 bases line up with TRBD2. The CDR3 consists of 15 residues. After removal of 8 bases from V and 3 bases from J, the junction contained 11 bases not matched to a gene. The germline gives CDR1 MDHEN, CDR2 SYDVKM. The DNA of the CDR3 is TGTGCCAGCCTCCAGGCTAGCGGGGAGTTCTACGAGCAGTACTTC. It yields the protein CASLQASGEFYEQYF.

This clone was seen a single time. J is TRBJ2-1 and V is TRBV5-1; 9 positions agree with TRBD2. The V gene end was trimmed by 4 bases and the J gene end by 8 bases; junction bases not matched to a gene: 4. This CDR3 has 13 residues. Germline V gene data show CDR1 as SGHRS and CDR2 as YFSETQ. In DNA form, the CDR3 reads TGCGCCAGCAGCGGCTTAGCGGGGGATGAGCAGTTCTTC. Translated: CASSGLAGDEQFF. The variable domain in full, with the rest retrieved from reference TRBV5-1 and TRBJ2-1, is KAGVTQTPRYLIKTRGQQVTLSCSPISGHRSVSWYQQTPGQGLQFLFEYFSETQRNKGNFPGRFSGRQFSNSRSEMNVSTLELGDSALYLCASSGLAGDEQFFGPGTRLTVL.

This chain links TRBV7-2 with TRBJ1-3; D unresolved. Trimming shortened V by 3 bases and J by 1 base, and 4 bases separated the two germline ends. This CDR3 comprises 13 residues. Germline values: CDR1 SGHTA, CDR2 FQGNSA. For the CDR3, the DNA is TGTGCCAGCAGCTTCGGTTCTGGAAACACCATATATTTT. It specifies CASSFGSGNTIYF.

The V call is TRBV11-2, the J call TRBJ2-2, with D possibly TRBD2 on 5 matching bases. V dropped 4 bases and J dropped 6 bases, with 18 bases sitting between them. The CDR3 has 16 residues. CDR1 SGHAT and CDR2 FQNNGV come from the germline V gene. The CDR3 sequence is CASSYDGDQAAGELFF. The CDR3, as DNA: TGTGCCAGCAGCTACGACGGGGATCAGGCGGCCGGGGAGCTGTTTTTT.

This clone has just one count. The chain combines TRBV7-3 with TRBJ2-1; unclear D gene. Germline-derived CDR1 and CDR2 are SGHTA and FQGTGA. The V and J ends lost 3 bases and 3 bases respectively, with 6 bases between them. The CDR3 is 13 amino acids. CDR3 region: CASSLSIYNEQFF. In DNA, the CDR3 is TGTGCCAGCAGCTTGTCCATCTACAATGAGCAGTTCTTC.

The rearrangement uses TRBV7-9 and TRBJ1-3; weak D call: TRBD1 (6 bases). Trimming took 5 bases from V and 0 from J, leaving 20 bases between them. Germline V gene sequence: CDR1 SEHNR, CDR2 FQNEAQ (reference sequence). The CDR3 runs to 18 residues. The CDR3 nucleotides read TGTGCCAGCAGCCCTACAGGGCGAGTTACTTTCTCTGGAAACACCATATATTTT. This codes for CASSPTGRVTFSGNTIYF. The complete variable domain, with remaining parts taken from reference TRBV7-9 and TRBJ1-3, reads DTGVSQNPRHKITKRGQNVTFRCDPISEHNRLYWYRQTLGQGPEFLTYFQNEAQLEKSRLLSDRFSAERPKGSFSTLEIQRTEQGDSAMYLCASSPTGRVTFSGNTIYFGEGSWLTVV.

The chain links TRBV5-1 to TRBJ1-4; the D gene is possibly TRBD1 (5 bases). The V gene's germline CDR1 is SGHRS and CDR2 YFSETQ. V was clipped by 5 bases and J by 8 bases, with 19 bases between them. The CDR3 spans 15 residues. CDR3 DNA sequence: TGCGCCAGCAGTTCGGACGGGGGGTTTGGCGAAAAACTGTTTTTT. It translates to CASSSDGGFGEKLFF.

This chain connects TRBV14 to TRBJ1-2; D is unresolved. Trimming removed 2 bases from V and 7 bases from J, with 14 bases in between. Germline V gives CDR1 SGHDN, CDR2 FVKESK. This CDR3 spans 14 amino acids. The CDR3 loop is CASSQLQFSRGYTF. The CDR3 bases are TGTGCCAGCAGCCAACTACAATTTAGCCGTGGCTACACCTTC.

This clone was seen only once. The chain employs TRBV6-5 and TRBJ1-1; D is ambiguous. CDR1 is MNHEY and CDR2 is SVGAGI in the germline V gene. Trimming took off 6 bases at V and 1 base at J, with 9 bases between the two ends. This CDR3 has 13 residues. DNA for the CDR3: TGTGCCAGCAGGACGGCAGGGAACACTGAAGCTTTCTTT. It encodes CASRTAGNTEAFF.

The chain combines TRBV2 with TRBJ1-5; D may be TRBD1 (5 bases). Germline assignment: CDR1 SNHLY and CDR2 FYNNEI. V was clipped by 4 bases and J by 5 bases, with 15 bases between them. CDR3 length: 15 residues. CDR3 sequence (DNA): TGTGCCAGCAGTGCTTCCCGGACACATTATCAGCCCCAGCATTTT. It codes for CASSASRTHYQPQHF.

CDR3 region: CASHTPKGQFEAFF. The CDR3 nucleotides are TGTGCCAGCCATACTCCAAAGGGACAGTTTGAAGCTTTCTTT. The chain joins TRBV28 to TRBJ1-1; TRBD1 matches at 7 bases. V lost 8 bases to trimming and J lost 7 bases; unmatched junction nucleotides: 13. Germline lookup yields CDR1 MDHEN and CDR2 SYDVKM. The CDR3 consists of 14 residues. Supplemented by reference TRBV28 and TRBJ1-1, the full variable domain reads DVKVTQSSRYLVKRTGEKVFLECVQDMDHENMFWYRQDPGLGLRLIYFSYDVKMKEKGDIPEGYSVSREKKERFSLILESASTNQTSMYLCASHTPKGQFEAFFGQGTRLTVV.

The chain carries TRBV15 and TRBJ1-1; 7 bases are shared with TRBD1. V was pared by 3 bases and J by 5 bases, with 3 bases of the junction left unmatched. Germline values: CDR1 LNHNV, CDR2 YYDKDF (reference sequence). The CDR3 consists of 13 residues. The CDR3 region is CATSRRGLTEAFF. The CDR3 DNA reads TGTGCCACCAGCAGGAGGGGGCTGACTGAAGCTTTCTTT.

J is TRBJ1-2 and V is TRBV27; 7 bases are shared with TRBD1. Trimming took 5 bases from V and 8 from J; bases not matched to a gene: 11. This CDR3 region has 14 residues. Germline V lookup: CDR1 MNHEY, CDR2 SMNVEV (reference sequence). The CDR3 DNA reads as TGTGCCAGCAGTAACAGACAGGGTTCAGTCGGCTACACCTTC. It codes for CASSNRQGSVGYTF.

This rearrangement joins TRBV2 to TRBJ1-5, with D maybe TRBD1 (5 bases). Deletions cut 4 bases from V and 0 bases from J, with 10 bases between. This CDR3 region has 15 residues. In germline, CDR1 is SNHLY, CDR2 FYNNEI. The CDR3 nucleotides are TGTGCCAGCAGTGCTGACAGAGATAGCAATCAGCCCCAGCATTTT. This encodes CASSADRDSNQPQHF.